This T cell receptor beta chain was profiled in a study of cytomegalovirus exposure and HLA in healthy donors. Points from the study as a whole: As a later analysis showed, a missense DCLRE1C variant was linked to trimming of TCR beta V- and J-genes. Among TCR sequences, most were rare, though some public TCRs appeared in many donors. More clonal expansion characterized HLA-associated TCR beta chains than equally common others in a later analysis.

Remarks on this clone: Its antigen is unidentified.

PCR used 60 Vbeta primers and 13 Jbeta primers. Some clones are missing from TCRdb's copy, which holds only in-frame ones; the method was immunoSEQ multiplex PCR. The sample gives about 130,000 clones, 75% to 85% of which show up once; around 11% is in the top ten. V was pared by 1 base and J by 5 bases, with 3 bases of the junction left unmatched. This CDR3 has 14 amino acids. In germline, CDR1 is LNHNV, CDR2 YYDKDF (reference sequence). Material: PBMCs. The source is a male donor in good health and CMV-seropositive. The chain recombines TRBV15 with TRBJ2-7, with TRBD2 matching 9 bases. For the CDR3, the DNA is TGTGCCACCAGCAGAGCTCTAGCGGGAAACGAGCAGTACTTC. Protein: CATSRALAGNEQYF. Complete variable domain (other parts from reference TRBV15 and TRBJ2-7): DAMVIQNPRYQVTQFGKPVTLSCSQTLNHNVMYWYQQKSSQAPKLLFHYYDKDFNNEADTPDNFQSRRPNTSFCFLDIRSPGLGDTAMYLCATSRALAGNEQYFGPGTRLTVT.